The 28 T cell receptor beta chains reported below all come from one sample, sequenced in a study of T cells in localized non-small cell lung cancer. Clones were read by immunoSEQ multiplex PCR, and TCRdb kept only the in-frame ones, dropping some. The table records about 39,000 clones, about 76% of them present only once. The sequencing here drew on PBMCs, taken before any cancer treatment. The receptor source for this set is a woman aged 40-69 years with stage II squamous cell lung carcinoma.

Only one count was recorded for this clone. The V and J genes are TRBV27 and TRBJ2-7; D call uncertain. Germline-derived CDR1 and CDR2 are MNHEY and SMNVEV (reference sequence). The CDR3 has 15 residues. With 8 bases removed from V and 0 bases from J, the gap between germline ends came to 17 bases. The CDR3 here is CASRHSAAYSYEQYV. The CDR3 nucleotides read TGTGCCAGCCGTCACTCGGCAGCCTACTCCTACGAGCAGTACGTC.

This chain connects TRBV27 to TRBJ1-1, with D unclear. V was shortened by 2 bases and J by 3 bases, with 7 bases between the two germline ends. The germline V gene encodes CDR1 MNHEY and CDR2 SMNVEV (reference sequence). This CDR3 comprises 13 residues. The CDR3 reads CASSLRQHTEAFF. As DNA, the CDR3 is TGTGCCAGCAGTTTAAGACAACACACTGAAGCTTTCTTT.

The V gene is TRBV5-4, the J gene TRBJ2-5; 7 bases align to TRBD2. With 5 bases clipped from V and 4 bases from J, the junction kept 11 bases outside the gene matches. Per the germline V gene, CDR1 is SGHNT and CDR2 is YYREEE (reference sequence). CDR3 length: 15 residues. The CDR3 DNA is TGTGCCAGCAGAAACGAGGGGAGGGACGGAGAGACCCAGTACTTC. Its translation is CASRNEGRDGETQYF.

The rearrangement uses TRBV6-5 and TRBJ1-1; D is perhaps TRBD1 (5 bases). Germline V gene data show CDR1 as MNHEY and CDR2 as SVGAGI. Trimming shortened V by 2 bases and J by 2 bases, and 12 bases separated the two germline ends. The CDR3 extends over 15 amino acids. Here the CDR3 DNA reads TGTGCCAGCAGTTACGGGGCCAGAATAAACACTGAAGCTTTCTTT. Protein sequence: CASSYGARINTEAFF.

The sample holds a few counts of this clone. The rearrangement joins TRBV4-3 to TRBJ2-7; 10 bases are shared with TRBD2. The CDR3 consists of 18 residues. Per germline, CDR1 LGHNA and CDR2 YSLEER. Trimming removed 2 bases from V and 2 bases from J; junction bases left unmatched: 12. CDR3 region: CASSQNIEREGPPYEQYF. In nucleotides, the CDR3 is TGCGCCAGCAGCCAAAATATAGAGCGGGAGGGTCCCCCCTACGAGCAGTACTTC.

The chain couples TRBV28 to TRBJ2-5, with 9 bases lining up with TRBD2. The trim removed 8 bases at V and 4 bases at J, leaving 14 bases unmatched. Per germline, CDR1 MDHEN and CDR2 SYDVKM. The CDR3 is 16 residues long. CDR3 loop: CASYAVGLAGTETQYF. CDR3 DNA: TGTGCCAGCTACGCGGTGGGGCTAGCGGGGACAGAGACCCAGTACTTC.

The chain recombines TRBV5-1 with TRBJ2-1; D unresolved. From germline, CDR1 is SGHRS and CDR2 YFSETQ. Trimming pared 1 base from V and 5 bases from J, leaving 10 bases between. The CDR3 runs 14 residues. The CDR3 protein is CASSLNPENNEQFF. As DNA, the CDR3 is TGCGCCAGCAGCTTGAATCCGGAAAACAATGAGCAGTTCTTC.

The chain employs TRBV6-5 and TRBJ1-2; no firm D call. The germline CDR1 and CDR2 sequences are MNHEY and SVGAGI. The V end was cut by 2 bases, the J end by 4 bases, with 14 bases between. The CDR3 has 15 residues. In nucleotides, the CDR3 is TGTGCCAGCAGTTACCTAACAGAACCCCTCTATGGCTACACCTTC. Protein: CASSYLTEPLYGYTF.

This clone was counted between two and nine times. The CDR3 protein is CASSLGPGGLEQYV. The CDR3 bases are TGTGCCAGCAGCTTGGGGCCCGGAGGGCTCGAGCAGTACGTC. The chain has TRBV5-6 and TRBJ2-7, with D tentatively TRBD2 (6 bases). Deletions cut 0 bases from V and 6 bases from J, with 13 bases between. The CDR3 is 14 amino acids. From germline, CDR1 is SGHDT and CDR2 YYEEEE.

This rearrangement joins TRBV19 to TRBJ2-4, with D hard to call. Trimming left V 2 bases short and J 3 bases short, with 14 bases between. CDR3 length: 16 residues. CDR1 LNHDA and CDR2 SQIVND come from the germline V gene (reference sequence). This chain's CDR3 is CASSIYGTLGKNIQYF. The CDR3 DNA reads TGTGCCAGTAGTATATACGGCACCCTTGGCAAAAACATTCAGTACTTC.

The V gene is TRBV7-9, the J gene TRBJ1-6; 9 bases line up with TRBD1. The V and J ends lost 5 bases and 8 bases, in that order; junction bases with no gene match: 7. Per germline, CDR1 SEHNR and CDR2 FQNEAQ (reference sequence). CDR3 length: 15 amino acids. The DNA of the CDR3 is TGTGCCAGCAGCGCGGGACAGGGTGGGCATTCACCCCTCCACTTT. Its protein product is CASSAGQGGHSPLHF.

This sequence joins TRBV20-1 and TRBJ1-5, with D unclear. The CDR3 is 11 amino acids. Trimming cost V 3 bases and J 6 bases, with 6 bases left between them. Germline CDR1 and CDR2: DFQATT and SNEGSKA (reference sequence). CDR3: CSASLGQPQHF. Here the CDR3 DNA reads TGCAGTGCTAGTCTGGGTCAGCCCCAGCATTTT.

The genes are TRBV18 and TRBJ2-7, with 8 bases that match TRBD2. The CDR3 spans 18 residues. V was pared by 4 bases and J by 1 base, with 15 bases of the junction left unmatched. Germline loops: CDR1 KGHSH, CDR2 LQKENI. CDR3 amino acids: CASSLSTSANSLSYEQYF. For the CDR3, the DNA is TGTGCCAGCTCACTGTCGACTAGCGCCAACTCCCTTTCCTACGAGCAGTACTTC.

This sequence joins TRBV6-5 and TRBJ2-1, with D tentatively TRBD2 (6 bases). CDR1 is MNHEY, CDR2 SVGAGI, per germline. The CDR3 is 16 amino acids. Trimming shortened V by 0 bases and J by 7 bases, and 16 bases separated the two germline ends. Here the CDR3 reads CASSYSTGTLGNEQFF. As DNA, the CDR3 is TGTGCCAGCAGTTACTCGACGGGGACTTTAGGGAATGAGCAGTTCTTC.

V usage is TRBV5-8 and J usage is TRBJ2-1, with TRBD1 matching 8 bases. The V gene end was trimmed by 0 bases and the J gene end by 9 bases; junction bases not matched to a gene: 11. Germline V gene data show CDR1 as SGHTS and CDR2 as YDEGEE. The CDR3 is 16 residues long. The CDR3 here is CASSLAGTGGAGEQFF. CDR3 coding DNA: TGTGCCAGCAGCTTGGCCGGGACAGGTGGGGCCGGTGAGCAGTTCTTC.

The chain couples TRBV21-1 to TRBJ2-1; the DNA was not compared with TRBD2, the D call given in the table. TRBV21-1 is a pseudogene. This CDR3 has 20 amino acids. This chain's CDR3 is CASSSGLLLAGISSYNEQFF. CDR3 sequence (DNA): TGTGCCAGCAGCTCGGGACTGCTACTAGCGGGGATCAGCTCCTACAATGAGCAGTTCTTC.

J is TRBJ2-5 and V is TRBV7-9; TRBD1 agrees at 8 bases. The CDR3 is made up of 14 amino acids. Germline trimming cut 5 bases from V and 4 bases from J; bases unmatched to any gene: 6. CDR1 SEHNR and CDR2 FQNEAQ come from the germline V gene (reference sequence). The CDR3 is CASSQGQGGETQYF. CDR3 nucleotides: TGTGCCAGCAGCCAAGGACAGGGAGGAGAGACCCAGTACTTC.

Turning to this clone: Germline is not matched at one junction end, which may reflect a read error. The CDR3 protein is CAGSRLAGGNTDTQYF. CDR3 in DNA: TGTGCCGGCAGTCGACTAGCGGGGGGGAACACAGATACGCAGTATTTT. The chain links TRBV7-2 to TRBJ2-3; TRBD2 matches at 14 bases. The CDR3 consists of 16 residues. The germline V gene encodes CDR1 SGHTA and CDR2 FQGNSA.

A few counts support this clone. The chain recombines TRBV19 with TRBJ1-2; 8 bases map to TRBD1. V trimming: 5 bases; J trimming: 0 bases; junction bases outside the gene matches: 5. Germline CDR1 reads LNHDA; CDR2 reads SQIVND (reference sequence). CDR3 length: 15 residues. The CDR3 DNA reads as TGTGCCAGTAGTGAACAGGGGGGAGCTAACTATGGCTACACCTTC. Amino acids: CASSEQGGANYGYTF.

J is TRBJ1-5 and V is TRBV6-5; 7 bases fit TRBD1. Per germline, CDR1 MNHEY and CDR2 SVGAGI. This CDR3 is 13 amino acids long. Unmatched junction bases numbered 6, after V lost 6 bases and J lost 7 bases. The CDR3 protein is CASRLTGDQPQHF. CDR3 coding DNA: TGTGCCAGCAGATTAACAGGGGACCAGCCCCAGCATTTT.

This clone was seen a few times. The rearrangement uses TRBV27 and TRBJ2-7; TRBD1 aligns across 8 bases. This CDR3 contains 14 residues. CDR1 is MNHEY and CDR2 is SMNVEV in the germline V gene (reference sequence). Trimming took 5 bases from V and 5 from J; bases not matched to a gene: 8. CDR3 sequence (DNA): TGTGCCAGCAGTATACGGACAGGGTTGCACGAGCAGTACTTC. It yields the protein CASSIRTGLHEQYF.

This clone was counted many times. The chain combines TRBV5-6 with TRBJ2-2; the D is unclear. Trimming stripped 4 bases from V and 4 bases from J, with 11 bases between. The CDR3 runs 14 residues. Germline V gives CDR1 SGHDT, CDR2 YYEEEE. In DNA, the CDR3 is TGTGCCAGCAGCCAAATCGAGAGCACCGGGGAGCTGTTTTTT. The encoded protein is CASSQIESTGELFF. Combining the CDR3 with reference TRBV5-6 and TRBJ2-2 gives the whole variable domain DAGVTQSPTHLIKTRGQQVTLRCSPKSGHDTVSWYQQALGQGPQFIFQYYEEEERQRGNFPDRFSGHQFPNYSSELNVNALLLGDSALYLCASSQIESTGELFFGEGSRLTVL.

V usage is TRBV7-8 and J usage is TRBJ2-1, with TRBD1 matching 8 bases. J was trimmed by 7 bases and V by 5 bases; bases with no gene match: 7. Germline V CDR1 and CDR2: SGHVS, FQNEAQ. There are 14 residues in the CDR3. DNA of the CDR3: TGTGCCAGCAGCCCCAGGACAGGGTCAAATGAGCAGTTCTTC. Translated, it gives CASSPRTGSNEQFF. Looking up the rest from reference TRBV7-8 and TRBJ2-1 gives the full variable domain: GAGVSQSPRYKVAKRGQDVALRCDPISGHVSLFWYQQALGQGPEFLTYFQNEAQLDKSGLPSDRFFAERPEGSVSTLKIQRTQQEDSAVYLCASSPRTGSNEQFFGPGTRLTVL.

The rearrangement uses TRBV6-6 and TRBJ2-7; no definite D call. The CDR3 loop spans 11 amino acids. Trimming removed 4 bases at V and 3 bases at J, with 4 bases between. Per germline, CDR1 MNHNY and CDR2 SVGAGI (reference sequence). In DNA form, the CDR3 reads TGTGCCAGCAGTTGGGGCTACGAGCAGTACTTC. It yields the protein CASSWGYEQYF.

J is TRBJ2-7 and V is TRBV7-2; D uncertain. Germline assignment: CDR1 SGHTA and CDR2 FQGNSA. The CDR3 contains 11 residues. V lost 4 bases and J 2 bases, leaving 3 bases between the germline ends. The CDR3 spells CASSSAYEQYF. The CDR3 DNA reads TGTGCCAGCAGCTCGGCCTACGAGCAGTACTTC.

This chain joins TRBV29-1 and TRBJ2-5; a possible D gene is TRBD1 (6 bases). Trimming took 8 bases from V and 5 from J, leaving 15 bases between them. CDR1 and CDR2 from the germline V gene are SQVTM and ANQGSEA. The CDR3 covers 12 residues. The CDR3 sequence is CSTTYRGETQYF. CDR3 in DNA: TGCAGCACCACCTATAGGGGGGAGACCCAGTACTTC.

This rearrangement joins TRBV9 to TRBJ2-1; D tentatively fits TRBD1 or TRBD2 (6 bases each). Germline CDR1 is SGDLS and CDR2 is YYNGEE. This CDR3 is 16 amino acids long. The V end lost 2 bases, the J end lost 8 bases, and 20 bases lay between the germline ends. The CDR3 loop is CASSVYLAGQVDEQFF. The CDR3 DNA reads as TGTGCCAGCAGCGTCTATCTGGCGGGACAAGTAGATGAGCAGTTCTTC.

The chain combines TRBV28 with TRBJ2-7; 8 bases are a match to TRBD2. With V trimmed by 4 bases and J by 5 bases, 13 bases remained unmatched. The CDR3 is 16 residues long. Germline V CDR1 and CDR2: MDHEN, SYDVKM. Here the CDR3 DNA reads TGTGCCAGCAGTTCCCCCGAAGCGGGAGATTTCCACGAGCAGTACTTC. This gives the protein CASSSPEAGDFHEQYF.